Below, 18 T cell receptor beta chains from the same sample are listed, as sequenced in a study of CD8 T cells in ankylosing spondylitis. In TCRdb, the 5' RACE reads were re-called with MiXCR into one record per CDR3 protein. The sample lists 150,000 to 200,000 distinct CDR3 sequences; 10% to 15% were seen once. Sequencing used blood, either unsorted or a sorted T cell fraction (not recorded which). These receptors all stem from a female donor with ankylosing spondylitis or in good health (not recorded which).

This clonotype was counted a few times. The rearrangement links TRBV7-2 to TRBJ1-1; D is unclear. This CDR3 has 12 amino acids. From germline, CDR1 is SGHTA and CDR2 FQGNSA. The V and J ends lost 4 bases and 5 bases respectively, with 8 bases between them. CDR3 DNA: TGTGCCAGCAGCTATACCCTTACTGAAGCTTTCTTT. It specifies CASSYTLTEAFF. Full variable domain (missing parts from reference TRBV7-2 and TRBJ1-1): GAGVSQSPSNKVTEKGKDVELRCDPISGHTALYWYRQSLGQGLEFLIYFQGNSAPDKSGLPSDRFSAERTGGSVSTLTIQRTQQEDSAVYLCASSYTLTEAFFGQGTRLTVV.

The table lists this clonotype with many counts. The chain links TRBV21-1 to TRBJ2-7. TRBV21-1 is annotated as a pseudogene. This CDR3 is built from 11 residues. The CDR3, as DNA: TGTGCCAGCAGCAACAAGAACGAGCAGTACTTC. Translated: CASSNKNEQYF.

This clonotype was seen a few times. The V and J genes are TRBV29-1 and TRBJ1-1; D is undetermined. Germline V lookup: CDR1 SQVTM, CDR2 ANQGSEA. The V and J ends lost 4 bases and 3 bases respectively, with 12 bases between them. The CDR3 covers 13 residues. The chain's CDR3 is CSVVVGQYTEAFF. CDR3 in DNA: TGCAGCGTTGTAGTAGGGCAATACACTGAAGCTTTCTTT. The whole variable domain, filled in from reference TRBV29-1 and TRBJ1-1, reads SAVISQKPSRDICQRGTSLTIQCQVDSQVTMMFWYRQQPGQSLTLIATANQGSEATYESGFVIDKFPISRPNLTFSTLTVSNMSPEDSSIYLCSVVVGQYTEAFFGQGTRLTVV.

In its sample, this clonotype was seen many times. The J gene is TRBJ2-7, the V gene TRBV29-1, with 9 bases matching TRBD2. There are 13 residues in the CDR3. Germline trimming cut 2 bases from V and 5 bases from J; bases unmatched to any gene: 4. CDR1 and CDR2 from the germline V gene are SQVTM and ANQGSEA. This CDR3 reads CSVETSGWNEQYF. The CDR3 nucleotides read TGCAGCGTTGAAACTAGCGGGTGGAACGAGCAGTACTTC.

This clonotype has a count of ten or more. The CDR3 protein is CSARELARNTEAFF. CDR3 DNA: TGCAGTGCTAGAGAGTTGGCCAGGAACACTGAAGCTTTCTTT. The chain joins TRBV20-1 to TRBJ1-1; D not resolved. V shed 0 bases and J shed 1 base, with 9 bases lying between them. Germline CDR1 reads DFQATT; CDR2 reads SNEGSKA (reference sequence). This CDR3 is built from 14 residues.

This chain uses TRBV5-1 with TRBJ1-4, with TRBD1 identical over 7 bases. The J segment lost 8 bases and the V segment lost 2 bases, leaving 6 bases of the junction unmatched. The CDR3 length is 14 residues. The germline V gene encodes CDR1 SGHRS and CDR2 YFSETQ. The CDR3 DNA sequence: TGCGCCAGCAGCTTTCAAGGGGGCAGGGAAAAACTGTTTTTT. Translated, it gives CASSFQGGREKLFF. The whole variable domain, remainder taken from reference TRBV5-1 and TRBJ1-4, is KAGVTQTPRYLIKTRGQQVTLSCSPISGHRSVSWYQQTPGQGLQFLFEYFSETQRNKGNFPGRFSGRQFSNSRSEMNVSTLELGDSALYLCASSFQGGREKLFFGSGTQLSVL.

This clonotype was observed a few times. The J gene is TRBJ1-6, the V gene TRBV12-3 or TRBV12-4; TRBD1 matches 9 bases. V lost 6 bases to trimming and J lost 6 bases; unmatched junction nucleotides: 3. The CDR3 covers 14 residues. The CDR3 nucleotides read TGTGCCAGCAGCACGACAGGGGGTAATTCACCCCTCCACTTT. It is translated as CASSTTGGNSPLHF.

This clonotype was recorded at least ten times. V and J are TRBV20-1 and TRBJ2-7; TRBD1 aligns across 8 bases. Unmatched junction bases numbered 11, after V lost 3 bases and J lost 7 bases. The CDR3 runs to 14 residues. The germline V gene has CDR1 DFQATT and CDR2 SNEGSKA (reference sequence). CDR3 in DNA: TGCAGTGCTAGTTATGCAGGGACAGGCCTTGAGCAGTACTTC. Translating it yields CSASYAGTGLEQYF.

This clonotype was seen at least ten times. This chain uses TRBV7-2 with TRBJ2-5; 9 bases are a match to TRBD2. The germline gives CDR1 SGHTA, CDR2 FQGNSA. CDR3 length equals 15 residues. V lost 3 bases, J lost 5 bases, and 7 bases stayed unmatched. Here the CDR3 DNA reads TGTGCCAGCAGCTTCCGACTAGCGGACGGGGAGACCCAGTACTTC. Translation: CASSFRLADGETQYF. The full variable domain, with the rest looked up from reference TRBV7-2 and TRBJ2-5, is GAGVSQSPSNKVTEKGKDVELRCDPISGHTALYWYRQSLGQGLEFLIYFQGNSAPDKSGLPSDRFSAERTGGSVSTLTIQRTQQEDSAVYLCASSFRLADGETQYFGPGTRLLVL.

In regard to this clonotype: At one end, the junction sequence differs from germline, possibly due to a read error. The V call is TRBV15, the J call TRBJ1-5; tentatively, D is TRBD1 (5 bases). The CDR3 sequence is 15 residues long. CDR1 is LNHNV and CDR2 is YYDKDF in the germline V gene (reference sequence). In nucleotides, the CDR3 is TGTGCCACCAGCAGCCGGGGGGACGGCAATCGGCCCCAGCATTTT. Its translation: CATSSRGDGNRPQHF.

This clonotype was seen repeatedly, ten times or more. The genes are TRBV29-1 and TRBJ2-7; 7 nucleotides align to TRBD2. The J segment lost 6 bases and the V segment lost 4 bases, leaving 6 bases of the junction unmatched. Germline V lookup: CDR1 SQVTM, CDR2 ANQGSEA. The CDR3 loop spans 12 amino acids. CDR3 sequence (DNA): TGCAGCGTTGGGGACTACCGCCTCGAGCAGTACTTC. Translation: CSVGDYRLEQYF.

The V call is TRBV20-1, the J call TRBJ1-2; the match to TRBD1 covers 7 bases. The CDR3 has 13 residues. Germline trimming cut 4 bases from V and 5 bases from J; bases unmatched to any gene: 7. Germline V gives CDR1 DFQATT, CDR2 SNEGSKA (reference sequence). The CDR3 region is CSATTGTEYGYTF. The CDR3 DNA is TGCAGTGCTACCACCGGGACAGAGTATGGCTACACCTTC.

The gene calls are TRBV29-1 and TRBJ2-7, with D tentatively TRBD2 (5 bases). Trimming took off 5 bases at V and 3 bases at J, with 8 bases between the two ends. Germline loops: CDR1 SQVTM, CDR2 ANQGSEA. This CDR3 has 11 residues. The DNA of the CDR3 is TGCAGCGTTCAGCGGAACTACGAGCAGTACTTC. Amino acids: CSVQRNYEQYF.

This clonotype was seen a few times. The rearrangement joins TRBV5-1 to TRBJ2-3; the match to TRBD2 covers 10 bases. The CDR3 loop spans 17 amino acids. Germline-derived CDR1 and CDR2 are SGHRS and YFSETQ. Trimming at V came to 0 bases and at J to 1 base, leaving 5 bases not matched to a gene. The CDR3 nucleotides read TGCGCCAGCAGCTTGGTTGCCGGGACTAGCGGCACAGATACGCAGTATTTT. Its translation is CASSLVAGTSGTDTQYF.

This clonotype was found many times. V gene TRBV6-2 or TRBV6-3 combines with J gene TRBJ2-7; 8 positions match TRBD1. The V and J ends lost 5 bases and 3 bases, in that order; junction bases with no gene match: 12. CDR1 and CDR2 from the germline V gene are MNHEY and SVGEGT. The CDR3 length is 16 residues. The CDR3 region has the DNA TGTGCCAGCAGTACACTCGACAGGGGTGGCTACTACGAGCAGTACTTC. Translating gives CASSTLDRGGYYEQYF.

This clonotype was seen a few times. V usage is TRBV10-3 and J usage is TRBJ2-5; tentatively, D is TRBD2 (5 bases). The CDR3 length is 13 residues. The V and J ends lost 0 bases and 7 bases respectively, with 9 bases between them. The V gene's germline CDR1 is ENHRY and CDR2 SYGVKD. The CDR3 sequence is CAISESKGGTQYF. For the CDR3, the DNA is TGTGCCATCAGTGAGTCGAAAGGAGGGACCCAGTACTTC.

This clonotype was seen repeatedly, ten times or more. CDR3 amino acids: CATSDFGSGNNEQFF. CDR3 nucleotide sequence: TGTGCCACCAGTGATTTTGGGTCCGGCAACAATGAGCAGTTCTTC. The chain employs TRBV24-1 and TRBJ2-1; D not certain. V was pared by 1 base and J by 5 bases, with 11 bases between. This CDR3 contains 15 residues. The germline V gene has CDR1 KGHDR and CDR2 SFDVKD.

This clonotype was seen more than once but under ten times. This chain connects TRBV7-2 to TRBJ1-6; TRBD1 matches 7 bases. The CDR3 has 14 amino acids. The V gene end was trimmed by 5 bases and the J gene end by 12 bases; junction bases not matched to a gene: 10. CDR1 SGHTA and CDR2 FQGNSA come from the germline V gene. The DNA of the CDR3 is TGTGCCAGCAGCCACGGACAGGCCTCCATACCCCTCCACTTT. Protein sequence: CASSHGQASIPLHF. Based on the CDR3 plus reference TRBV7-2 and TRBJ1-6, the full variable domain is GAGVSQSPSNKVTEKGKDVELRCDPISGHTALYWYRQSLGQGLEFLIYFQGNSAPDKSGLPSDRFSAERTGGSVSTLTIQRTQQEDSAVYLCASSHGQASIPLHFGNGTRLTVT.